These T cell receptor beta chains were read from a single sample in a study of T cell responses to AZD1222 COVID-19 vaccine. Sequenced by immunoSEQ multiplex PCR; TCRdb stores in-frame clones only, minus some. The table lists about 140,000 clones, approximately 94% of them singletons. Sequencing used peripheral blood, obtained on day 0 of AZD1222 vaccination. These TCRs come from an adult in good health. The CDR3 runs from the conserved cysteine through the conserved F or W. The D gene is left open where the match is weak. Only part of the rows carry a size: once, few, many, or a class if the clone is expanded.

V gene	CDR3 length	J gene	clone size	D gene	CDR3 DNA	CDR3 protein
TRBV29-1	13	TRBJ1-5	NA	NA	TGCAGCGTTCAAGAACAGGTCAATCAGCCCCAGCATTTT	CSVQEQVNQPQHF
TRBV21-1	17	TRBJ2-3	NA	NA	TGTGCCAGCAGCGGGGACAGGGGTCAATTTGGCACAGATACGCAGTATTTT	CASSGDRGQFGTDTQYF
TRBV4-3	15	TRBJ2-5	NA	TRBD1	TGCGCCAGCAGCCAACAACAGGGGGCTTATGAGACCCAGTACTTC	CASSQQQGAYETQYF
TRBV19	13	TRBJ2-7	NA	NA	TGTGCCAGTAATACGCCGGACTGCTACGAGCAGTACTTC	CASNTPDCYEQYF
TRBV4-2	15	TRBJ1-4	NA	NA	TGTGCCAGCAGCCAAGATATGGGGGGTTCGGAAAAACTGTTTTTT	CASSQDMGGSEKLFF
TRBV2	12	TRBJ1-5	NA	NA	TGTGCCAGCAGTTCAGGGGTCGGGCCCCAGCATTTT	CASSSGVGPQHF
TRBV5-1	15	TRBJ1-4	NA	NA	TGCGCCAGCAGCTTGGAAAGGGTATCTAATGAAAAACTGTTTTTT	CASSLERVSNEKLFF
TRBV4-3	15	TRBJ1-3	many	TRBD1	TGCGCCAGCAGCCAAGTAGGGGGCGGAGGAAACACCATATATTTT	CASSQVGGGGNTIYF
TRBV6-2/TRBV6-3	13	TRBJ2-7	NA	NA	TGTGCCAGCAGTTATCGGCGGACCTACGAGCAGTACTTC	CASSYRRTYEQYF
TRBV6-2/TRBV6-3	13	TRBJ2-5	NA	NA	TGTGCCAGCAGTTATCCAGGGGGGAGTGCCCAGTACTTC	CASSYPGGSAQYF
TRBV7-9	14	TRBJ1-2	NA	TRBD1	TGTGCCAGCAGCACCGAGGGACAGTTAAGAGGCTACACCTTC	CASSTEGQLRGYTF
TRBV2	11	TRBJ2-3	NA	NA	TGTGCCAGCAGTGAGAATTTGGTCTGGGATTTT	CASSENLVWDF
TRBV7-6	13	TRBJ1-5	NA	NA	TGTGCCAGCAGCTTGGGAGGGGAGCAGCCCCAGCATTTT	CASSLGGEQPQHF
TRBV27	14	TRBJ2-7	NA	NA	TGTGCCAGCAGTTTAATAGGGGACGACTACGAGCAGTACTTC	CASSLIGDDYEQYF
TRBV28	16	TRBJ1-3	NA	TRBD1	TGTGCCAGCAGTCCGGGACAGGGGGCTGGTGGAAACACCATATATTTT	CASSPGQGAGGNTIYF
TRBV2	13	TRBJ2-5	NA	NA	TGTGCCAACACCCCCCGAGTTTCGGAGACCCAGTACTTC	CANTPRVSETQYF
TRBV19	15	TRBJ2-7	NA	TRBD2	TGTGCCACCCAAGCTGGGACTAGCGGGGCTTACGAGCAGTACTTC	CATQAGTSGAYEQYF
TRBV11-1	15	TRBJ2-1	NA	NA	TGTGCCAGCAGCTTAGAACTAGCAGGATACAATGAGCAGTTCTTC	CASSLELAGYNEQFF
TRBV12-5	16	TRBJ1-2	NA	TRBD1	TGTGCTAGTGGTTTGGGCAGACAGGGGAGGTTCTATGGCTACACCTTC	CASGLGRQGRFYGYTF
TRBV6-2/TRBV6-3	13	TRBJ1-2	NA	NA	TGTGCCAGCAGTTACGACAGTTCATATGGCTACACCTTC	CASSYDSSYGYTF
TRBV18	13	TRBJ2-2	NA	TRBD2	TGTGCCAGCTCCCAGCGGGGCACCGGGGAGCTGTTTTTT	CASSQRGTGELFF
TRBV7-2	18	TRBJ1-1	NA	TRBD1	TGTGCCAGCAGCTTAGGGATGGACAGGGGGATCCAAAACACTGAAGCTTTCTTT	CASSLGMDRGIQNTEAFF
TRBV28	16	TRBJ2-1	NA	NA	TGTGCCAGCAGTTTAATCGGGGCCTCCCAGTACAATGAGCAGTTCTTC	CASSLIGASQYNEQFF
TRBV14	16	TRBJ2-7	NA	NA	TGTGCCAGCAGCCATCTCGCAGAAATCTCATCCTACGAGCAGTACTTC	CASSHLAEISSYEQYF
TRBV7-2	14	TRBJ2-7	NA	TRBD2	TGTGCCAGCAGCTTCGGAGCGGGAGGCTACGAGCAGTACTTC	CASSFGAGGYEQYF
TRBV2	14	TRBJ1-2	NA	NA	TGTGCCAGCAGTGAAGCGGGTCGGAGGTATGGCTACACCTTC	CASSEAGRRYGYTF
TRBV5-8	14	TRBJ1-4	NA	NA	TGTGCCAGCAGCTTGGAGAAGGGGGGAGAAAAACTGTTTTTT	CASSLEKGGEKLFF
TRBV9	14	TRBJ1-1	NA	TRBD1	TGTGCCAGCAGTCCGACAGGGGTGGGAACTGAAGCTTTCTTT	CASSPTGVGTEAFF
TRBV19	12	TRBJ2-1	NA	NA	TGTGCCAGTAGTATAGATAAAAATGAGCAGTTCTTC	CASSIDKNEQFF
TRBV7-9	14	TRBJ2-7	NA	NA	TGTGCCAGCACCACAAACCTCGGTGGATATAAGCAGTACTTC	CASTTNLGGYKQYF
TRBV10-3	14	TRBJ1-5	NA	NA	TGTGCCATCAGCCCCGCGGCAGGGGATCAGCCCCAGCATTTT	CAISPAAGDQPQHF
TRBV4-2	14	TRBJ1-2	once	NA	TGTGCCAGCAGCCAAGACTACAGCAACTATGGCTACACCTTC	CASSQDYSNYGYTF
TRBV30	14	TRBJ1-1	NA	NA	TGTGCCTGGAGTGTTGGGGGCCGCGGGACTGAAGCTTTCTTT	CAWSVGGRGTEAFF
TRBV7-9	19	TRBJ2-3	NA	NA	TGTGCCAGCAGAAAAACAGGGGGCGTAGCGGGAGAAGGGCCAGATACGCAGTATTTT	CASRKTGGVAGEGPDTQYF
TRBV6-2/TRBV6-3	12	TRBJ1-1	NA	NA	TGTGCCAGCAGTTACGCCCAAGGAGGAACTTTCTTT	CASSYAQGGTFF
TRBV30	13	TRBJ1-4	NA	NA	TGTGCCTGGACCCCTATCCTGGCTGAAAAACTGTTTTTT	CAWTPILAEKLFF
TRBV29-1	15	TRBJ2-1	NA	NA	TGCAGCGTTGAAGATCGGGCTCGAGAGTACAATGAGCAGTTCTTC	CSVEDRAREYNEQFF
TRBV7-8	16	TRBJ1-6	NA	NA	TGTGCCAGCAGCCCGAGGACGGATTCCTATAATTCACCCCTCCACTTT	CASSPRTDSYNSPLHF
TRBV11-2	16	TRBJ2-1	NA	NA	TGTGCCAGCACCCCCCCGGGGACTCCCATTTGGGATGAGCAGTTCTTC	CASTPPGTPIWDEQFF
TRBV3-1/TRBV3-2	15	TRBJ1-2	NA	TRBD1	TGTGCCAGCAGCCAACAGACAGGGGGCGACTATGGCTACACCTTC	CASSQQTGGDYGYTF
TRBV6-2/TRBV6-3	18	TRBJ2-5	NA	TRBD2	TGTGCCAGCAGTTTCACCCTCCTAGCGGGGGGGAACCAAGAGACCCAGTACTTC	CASSFTLLAGGNQETQYF
TRBV6-2/TRBV6-3	12	TRBJ2-1	NA	NA	TGTGCCAGCAGTTTTGTACTAGGACTAACGTTCTTC	CASSFVLGLTFF